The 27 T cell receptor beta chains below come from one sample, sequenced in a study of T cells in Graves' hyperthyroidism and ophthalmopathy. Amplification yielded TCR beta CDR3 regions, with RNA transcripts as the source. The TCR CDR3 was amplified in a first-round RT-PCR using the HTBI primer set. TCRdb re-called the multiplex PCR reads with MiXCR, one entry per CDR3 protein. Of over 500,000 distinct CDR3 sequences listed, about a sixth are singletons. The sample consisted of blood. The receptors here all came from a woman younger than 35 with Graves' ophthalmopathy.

In nucleotides, the CDR3 is TGTGCCAGCAGCCAAAGGACGACAGGCCCGGGTGAAAAACTGTTTTTT. Amino acid sequence: CASSQRTTGPGEKLFF. The J gene is TRBJ1-4, the V gene TRBV14; D may be TRBD1 (6 bases). The CDR3 is 16 amino acids. Germline CDR1 and CDR2: SGHDN and FVKESK. Between the trimmed V and J ends, which lost 2 bases and 7 bases, there was a span of 17 bases. Combining the CDR3 with reference TRBV14 and TRBJ1-4 gives the whole variable domain EAGVTQFPSHSVIEKGQTVTLRCDPISGHDNLYWYRRVMGKEIKFLLHFVKESKQDESGMPNNRFLAERTGGTYSTLKVQPAELEDSGVYFCASSQRTTGPGEKLFFGSGTQLSVL.

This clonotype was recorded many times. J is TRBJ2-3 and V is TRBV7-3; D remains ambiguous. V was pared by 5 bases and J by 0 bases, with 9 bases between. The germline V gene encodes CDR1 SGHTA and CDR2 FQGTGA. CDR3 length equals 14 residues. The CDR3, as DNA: TGTGCCAGCAGCCCCTTCCAGAGCACAGATACGCAGTATTTT. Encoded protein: CASSPFQSTDTQYF.

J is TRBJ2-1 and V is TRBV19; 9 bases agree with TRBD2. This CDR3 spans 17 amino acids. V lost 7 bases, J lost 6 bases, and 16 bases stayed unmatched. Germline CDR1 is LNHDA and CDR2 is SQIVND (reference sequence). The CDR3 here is CASNDGEAGGGGNEQFF. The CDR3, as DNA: TGTGCCAGTAATGATGGGGAAGCGGGAGGAGGGGGCAATGAGCAGTTCTTC.

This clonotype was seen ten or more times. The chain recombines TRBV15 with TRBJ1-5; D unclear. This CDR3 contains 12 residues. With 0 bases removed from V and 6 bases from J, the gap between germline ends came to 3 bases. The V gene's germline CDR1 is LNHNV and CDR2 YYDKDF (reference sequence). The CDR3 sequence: CATSRDRQPQHF. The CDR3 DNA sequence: TGTGCCACCAGCAGAGATCGTCAGCCCCAGCATTTT.

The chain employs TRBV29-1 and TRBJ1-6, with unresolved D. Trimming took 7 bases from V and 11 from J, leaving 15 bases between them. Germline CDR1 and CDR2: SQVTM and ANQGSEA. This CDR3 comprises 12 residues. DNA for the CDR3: TGCAGCGCCCAGACTGGGGAGACACCCCTCCACTTT. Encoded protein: CSAQTGETPLHF.

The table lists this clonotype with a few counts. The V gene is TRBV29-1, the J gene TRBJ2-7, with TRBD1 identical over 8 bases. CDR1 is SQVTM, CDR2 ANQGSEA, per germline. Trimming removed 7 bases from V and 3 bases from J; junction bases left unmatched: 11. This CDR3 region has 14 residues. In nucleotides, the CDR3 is TGCAGCGCCCTAATGCAGGGGGCCCTCTACGAGCAGTACTTC. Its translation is CSALMQGALYEQYF.

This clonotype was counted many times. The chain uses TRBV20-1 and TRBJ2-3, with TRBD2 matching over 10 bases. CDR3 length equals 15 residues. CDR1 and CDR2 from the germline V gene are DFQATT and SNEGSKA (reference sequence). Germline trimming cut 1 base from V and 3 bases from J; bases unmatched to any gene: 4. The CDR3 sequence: CSARGTTSGTDTQYF. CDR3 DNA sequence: TGCAGTGCTAGAGGAACGACTAGCGGGACAGATACGCAGTATTTT.

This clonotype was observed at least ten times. As DNA, the CDR3 is TGCGCCAGCAGCTTGGAAATCGGGGGGAGTGGCTACACCTTC. Encoded protein: CASSLEIGGSGYTF. The chain combines TRBV5-1 with TRBJ1-2, with D tentatively TRBD1 (5 bases). Trimming cost V 0 bases and J 7 bases, with 13 bases left between them. Per the germline V gene, CDR1 is SGHRS and CDR2 is YFSETQ. The CDR3 length is 14 residues.

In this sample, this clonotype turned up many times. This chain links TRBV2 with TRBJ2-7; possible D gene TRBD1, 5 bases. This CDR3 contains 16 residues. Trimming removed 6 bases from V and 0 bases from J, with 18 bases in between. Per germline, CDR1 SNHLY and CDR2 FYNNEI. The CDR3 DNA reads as TGTGCCAGCAGCCTCCCAGACAGAGAAGACTCCTACGAGCAGTACTTC. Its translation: CASSLPDREDSYEQYF.

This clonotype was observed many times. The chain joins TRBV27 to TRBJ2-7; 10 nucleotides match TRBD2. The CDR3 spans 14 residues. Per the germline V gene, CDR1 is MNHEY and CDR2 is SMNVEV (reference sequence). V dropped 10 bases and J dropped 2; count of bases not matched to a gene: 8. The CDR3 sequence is CATHEREGAYEQYF. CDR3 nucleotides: TGTGCCACCCATGAGCGGGAGGGGGCCTACGAGCAGTACTTC.

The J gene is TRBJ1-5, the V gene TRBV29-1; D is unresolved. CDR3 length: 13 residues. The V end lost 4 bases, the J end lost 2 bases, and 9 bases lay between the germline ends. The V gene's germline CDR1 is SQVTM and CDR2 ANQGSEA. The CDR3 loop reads CSVGGIGNQPQHF. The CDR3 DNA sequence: TGCAGCGTTGGGGGTATTGGCAATCAGCCCCAGCATTTT.

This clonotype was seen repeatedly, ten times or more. CDR3 residues: CAGELGLAGGEQYF. DNA of the CDR3: TGTGCCGGAGAACTCGGACTAGCGGGAGGCGAGCAGTACTTC. The chain is built from TRBV30 and TRBJ2-7; 14 nucleotides agree with TRBD2. Germline-derived CDR1 and CDR2 are GTSNPN and SVGIG (reference sequence). The ends lost 8 bases at V and 6 bases at J; junction bases unmatched: 9. CDR3 length: 14 amino acids.

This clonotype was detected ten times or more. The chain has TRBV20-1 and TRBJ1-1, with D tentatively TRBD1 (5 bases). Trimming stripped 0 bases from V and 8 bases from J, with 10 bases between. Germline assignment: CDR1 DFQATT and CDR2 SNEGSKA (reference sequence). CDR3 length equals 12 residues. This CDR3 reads CSARDRVKEAFF. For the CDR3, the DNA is TGCAGTGCTAGAGACAGGGTGAAAGAAGCTTTCTTT.

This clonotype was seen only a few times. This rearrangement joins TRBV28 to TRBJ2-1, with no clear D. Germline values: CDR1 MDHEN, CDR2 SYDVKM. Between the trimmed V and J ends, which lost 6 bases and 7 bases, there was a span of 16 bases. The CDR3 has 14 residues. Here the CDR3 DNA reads TGTGCCAGCAGACTTGCCCGGACGTTAAATGAGCAGTTCTTC. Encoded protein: CASRLARTLNEQFF.

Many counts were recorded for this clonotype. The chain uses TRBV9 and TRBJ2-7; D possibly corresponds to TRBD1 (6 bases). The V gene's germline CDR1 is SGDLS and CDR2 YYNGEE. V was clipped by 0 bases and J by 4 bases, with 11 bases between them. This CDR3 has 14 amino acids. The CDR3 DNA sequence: TGTGCCAGCAGCGTAGGCCAGGGGTGGTACGAGCAGTACTTC. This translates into CASSVGQGWYEQYF.

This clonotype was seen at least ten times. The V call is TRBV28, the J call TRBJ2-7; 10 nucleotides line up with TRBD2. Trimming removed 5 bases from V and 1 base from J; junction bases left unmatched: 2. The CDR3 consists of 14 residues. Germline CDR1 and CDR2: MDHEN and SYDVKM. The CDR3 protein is CASSTSGTSYEQYF. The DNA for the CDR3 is TGTGCCAGCAGTACTAGCGGGACATCCTACGAGCAGTACTTC.

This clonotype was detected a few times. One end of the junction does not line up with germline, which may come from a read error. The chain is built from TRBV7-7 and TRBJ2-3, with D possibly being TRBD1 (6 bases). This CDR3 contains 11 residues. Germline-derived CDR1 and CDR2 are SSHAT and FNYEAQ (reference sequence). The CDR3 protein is CAYRVGDAQYF. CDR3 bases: TGTGCTTACAGGGTCGGAGATGCGCAGTATTTT.

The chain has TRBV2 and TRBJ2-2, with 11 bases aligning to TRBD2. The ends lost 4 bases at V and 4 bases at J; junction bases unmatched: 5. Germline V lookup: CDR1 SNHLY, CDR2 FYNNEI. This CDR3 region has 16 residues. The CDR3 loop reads CASSGQTSGTTGELFF. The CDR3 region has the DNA TGTGCCAGCAGTGGGCAGACTAGCGGGACCACCGGGGAGCTGTTTTTT.

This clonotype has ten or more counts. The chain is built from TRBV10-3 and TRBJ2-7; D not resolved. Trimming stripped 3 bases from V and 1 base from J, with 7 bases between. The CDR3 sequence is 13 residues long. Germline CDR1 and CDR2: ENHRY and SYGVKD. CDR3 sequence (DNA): TGTGCCATCAGTGATGGCGATTCCTACGAGCAGTACTTC. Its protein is CAISDGDSYEQYF.

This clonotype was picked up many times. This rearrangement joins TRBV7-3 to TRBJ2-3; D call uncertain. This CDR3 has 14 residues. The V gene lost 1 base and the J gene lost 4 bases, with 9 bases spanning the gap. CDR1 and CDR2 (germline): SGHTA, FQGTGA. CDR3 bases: TGTGCCAGCAGCTTAAACAGCCCGCCAGATACGCAGTATTTT. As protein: CASSLNSPPDTQYF.

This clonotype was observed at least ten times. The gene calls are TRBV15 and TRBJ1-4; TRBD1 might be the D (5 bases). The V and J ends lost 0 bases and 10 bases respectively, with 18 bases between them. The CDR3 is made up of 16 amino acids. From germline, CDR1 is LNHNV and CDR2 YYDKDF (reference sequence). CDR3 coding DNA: TGTGCCACCAGCAGAGATCGAGGGCAGGGAGGGTCAAAACTGTTTTTT. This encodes CATSRDRGQGGSKLFF.

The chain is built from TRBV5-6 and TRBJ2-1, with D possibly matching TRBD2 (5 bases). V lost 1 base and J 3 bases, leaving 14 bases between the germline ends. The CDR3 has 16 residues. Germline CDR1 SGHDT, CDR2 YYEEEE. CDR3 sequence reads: CASSLIVKGDYNEQFF. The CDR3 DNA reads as TGTGCCAGCAGCTTGATCGTAAAGGGAGACTACAATGAGCAGTTCTTC.

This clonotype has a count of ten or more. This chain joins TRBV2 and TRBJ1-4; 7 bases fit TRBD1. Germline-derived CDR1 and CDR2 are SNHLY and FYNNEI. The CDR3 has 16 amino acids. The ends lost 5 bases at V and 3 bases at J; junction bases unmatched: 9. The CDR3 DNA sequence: TGTGCCAGCAGTAAACAGGGGTTCGGCCCTAATGAAAAACTGTTTTTT. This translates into CASSKQGFGPNEKLFF.

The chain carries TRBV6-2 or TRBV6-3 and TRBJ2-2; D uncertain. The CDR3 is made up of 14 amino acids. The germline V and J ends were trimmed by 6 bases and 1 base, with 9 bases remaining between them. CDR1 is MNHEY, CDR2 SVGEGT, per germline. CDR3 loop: CASRSVMNTGELFF. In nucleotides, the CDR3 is TGTGCCAGCAGATCGGTTATGAACACCGGGGAGCTGTTTTTT.

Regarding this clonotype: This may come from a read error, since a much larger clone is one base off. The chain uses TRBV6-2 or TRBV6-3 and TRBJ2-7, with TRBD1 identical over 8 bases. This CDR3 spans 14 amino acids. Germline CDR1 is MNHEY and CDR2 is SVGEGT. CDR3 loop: CACSSGTGLNEQYF. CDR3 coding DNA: TGTGCCTGCAGTTCCGGGACAGGCTTAAACGAGCAGTACTTC.

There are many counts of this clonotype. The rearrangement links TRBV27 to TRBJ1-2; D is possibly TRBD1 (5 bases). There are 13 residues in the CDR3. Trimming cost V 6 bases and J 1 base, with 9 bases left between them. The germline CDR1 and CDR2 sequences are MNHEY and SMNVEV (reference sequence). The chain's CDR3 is CASSPDNNYGYTF. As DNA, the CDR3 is TGTGCCAGCAGCCCGGACAATAACTATGGCTACACCTTC.

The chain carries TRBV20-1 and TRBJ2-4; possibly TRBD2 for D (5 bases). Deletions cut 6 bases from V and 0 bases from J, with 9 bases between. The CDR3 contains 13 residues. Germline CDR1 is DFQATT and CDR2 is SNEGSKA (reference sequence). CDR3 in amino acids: CSASGLAKNIQYF. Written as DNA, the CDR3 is TGCAGTGCCAGCGGTTTAGCCAAAAACATTCAGTACTTC.